These 24 T cell receptor beta chains share one sample of origin, sequenced in a study of cytomegalovirus exposure and HLA in healthy donors. The PCR ran on 60 Vbeta and 13 Jbeta primers. This table comes from immunoSEQ multiplex PCR, and its TCRdb copy is limited to in-frame clones, with some not included. The sample has about 62,000 clones, and its top ten clones hold 4% to 5.5%. Sequencing was performed on PBMCs. The receptors shown here come from a man aged 25 to 45 in good health and CMV-seropositive.

CDR3 DNA sequence: TGTGCCAGCAGCCAAACACGGACAACTGCAACTAATGAAAAACTGTTTTTT. It specifies CASSQTRTTATNEKLFF. The chain joins TRBV4-2 to TRBJ1-4; D is possibly TRBD1 (5 bases). The germline gives CDR1 LGHNA, CDR2 YNFKEQ. V gave up 2 bases and J gave up 0 bases, with 13 bases separating them. The CDR3 has 17 residues.

To note about this clone: Other DNA sequences of this sample code for an identical CDR3. The CDR3 spells CASSPSLGRVIKGTDTQYF. CDR3 coding DNA: TGTGCCAGCAGCCCCAGCCTCGGGAGGGTAATAAAGGGCACAGATACGCAGTATTTT. The chain joins TRBV9 to TRBJ2-3; 8 positions match TRBD2. Germline V gene lookup returns CDR1 SGDLS and CDR2 YYNGEE. Trimming removed 4 bases from V and 1 base from J; junction bases left unmatched: 17. The CDR3 spans 19 residues.

The chain joins TRBV14 to TRBJ2-2; TRBD2 agrees at 11 bases. The CDR3 extends over 18 amino acids. Germline V gives CDR1 SGHDN, CDR2 FVKESK. V gave up 0 bases and J gave up 1 base; unmatched junction bases: 4. CDR3 in amino acids: CASSQDRLAGKNTGELFF. CDR3 nucleotide sequence: TGTGCCAGCAGCCAAGACCGACTAGCGGGGAAGAACACCGGGGAGCTGTTTTTT.

The chain has TRBV6-5 and TRBJ2-3; TRBD1 might be the D (5 bases). With 3 bases removed from V and 4 bases from J, the gap between germline ends came to 8 bases. The CDR3 is made up of 13 amino acids. Per germline, CDR1 MNHEY and CDR2 SVGAGI. The chain's CDR3 is CASSYIRADTQYF. The CDR3 region has the DNA TGTGCCAGCAGTTATATCAGGGCAGATACGCAGTATTTT.

V and J are TRBV30 and TRBJ2-1; D ambiguous. Germline-derived CDR1 and CDR2 are GTSNPN and SVGIG (reference sequence). This CDR3 has 12 residues. Trimming took off 1 base at V and 2 bases at J, with 3 bases between the two ends. The CDR3 coding sequence is TGTGCCTGGAGTGCAACCTACAATGAGCAGTTCTTC. This codes for CAWSATYNEQFF.

This chain uses TRBV6-4 with TRBJ2-3; D not certain. Looked up from germline, CDR1 is MRHNA and CDR2 is SNTAGT. There are 16 residues in the CDR3. Trimming left V 0 bases short and J 0 bases short, with 10 bases between. The CDR3 region is CASSDSRRASTDTQYF. The CDR3 DNA reads TGTGCCAGCAGTGACTCGAGGCGTGCTAGCACAGATACGCAGTATTTT.

This chain joins TRBV9 and TRBJ1-3, with 9 bases lining up with TRBD1. This CDR3 has 17 residues. Germline V lookup: CDR1 SGDLS, CDR2 YYNGEE. V gave up 3 bases and J gave up 0 bases; unmatched junction bases: 7. The CDR3 region has the DNA TGTGCCAGCAGCGCCTACGGGACAGGGATCTCTGGAAACACCATATATTTT. This sequence encodes CASSAYGTGISGNTIYF. Full variable domain (missing parts from reference TRBV9 and TRBJ1-3): DSGVTQTPKHLITATGQRVTLRCSPRSGDLSVYWYQQSLDQGLQFLIQYYNGEERAKGNILERFSAQQFPDLHSELNLSSLELGDSALYFCASSAYGTGISGNTIYFGEGSWLTVV.

The chain uses TRBV7-9 and TRBJ2-1; 8 bases match TRBD2. This CDR3 is 15 amino acids long. Unmatched junction bases numbered 7, after V lost 1 base and J lost 8 bases. The V gene's germline CDR1 is SEHNR and CDR2 FQNEAQ (reference sequence). The chain's CDR3 is CASSLVAGGFYEQFF. The DNA of the CDR3 is TGTGCCAGCAGCTTAGTCGCGGGAGGCTTCTATGAGCAGTTCTTC.

The rearrangement links TRBV7-9 to TRBJ2-3; TRBD1 agrees at 8 bases. The CDR3 covers 14 residues. Germline lookup yields CDR1 SEHNR and CDR2 FQNEAQ (reference sequence). After removal of 5 bases from V and 6 bases from J, the junction contained 7 bases not matched to a gene. Here the CDR3 reads CASSPQGAVDTQYF. The DNA for the CDR3 is TGTGCCAGCAGCCCCCAGGGGGCGGTGGATACGCAGTATTTT.

The chain couples TRBV9 to TRBJ1-2; D not certain. CDR1 is SGDLS and CDR2 is YYNGEE in the germline V gene. V was clipped by 0 bases and J by 2 bases, with 8 bases between them. The CDR3 runs 14 residues. CDR3 in amino acids: CASSVELKNYGYTF. The CDR3 DNA reads as TGTGCCAGCAGCGTAGAGCTAAAGAACTATGGCTACACCTTC. The full variable domain, with the rest looked up from reference TRBV9 and TRBJ1-2, is DSGVTQTPKHLITATGQRVTLRCSPRSGDLSVYWYQQSLDQGLQFLIQYYNGEERAKGNILERFSAQQFPDLHSELNLSSLELGDSALYFCASSVELKNYGYTFGSGTRLTVV.

The gene calls are TRBV18 and TRBJ2-7; 10 positions agree with TRBD2. The CDR3 runs to 15 residues. V lost 4 bases and J lost 4; bases outside the gene matches: 7. Germline V gene data show CDR1 as KGHSH and CDR2 as LQKENI. CDR3 sequence: CASSLLAGEWYEQYF. CDR3 in DNA: TGTGCCAGCTCACTCCTAGCGGGAGAGTGGTACGAGCAGTACTTC.

With respect to this clone: Other DNA sequences of this sample code for an identical CDR3. This chain joins TRBV6-5 and TRBJ1-6, with 7 bases identical to TRBD1. Looked up from germline, CDR1 is MNHEY and CDR2 is SVGAGI. This CDR3 has 14 residues. Germline trimming cut 6 bases from V and 7 bases from J; bases unmatched to any gene: 6. The CDR3, as DNA: TGTGCCAGCAGCCCCGGACAGGAGAATTCACCCCTCCACTTT. Amino acids: CASSPGQENSPLHF.

In DNA, the CDR3 is TGTGCCAGCTCACAAACGGGACAGAACTATGGCTACACCTTC. Translated: CASSQTGQNYGYTF. J is TRBJ1-2 and V is TRBV18; 7 bases are shared with TRBD1. The trim removed 4 bases at V and 2 bases at J, leaving 4 bases unmatched. Germline V gives CDR1 KGHSH, CDR2 LQKENI. The CDR3 length is 14 residues.

The J gene is TRBJ2-7, the V gene TRBV19; 10 positions match TRBD2. Germline V gene lookup returns CDR1 LNHDA and CDR2 SQIVND (reference sequence). CDR3 size: 14 residues. V lost 6 bases, J lost 3 bases, and 5 bases stayed unmatched. The CDR3 DNA sequence: TGTGCCAGTAGCGTTCTAGCGGGGGACTACGAGCAGTACTTC. Its protein is CASSVLAGDYEQYF.

V and J are TRBV29-1 and TRBJ2-3, with D tentatively TRBD1 (8 bases). V was pared by 1 base and J by 1 base, with 15 bases between. CDR1 and CDR2 (germline): SQVTM, ANQGSEA. The CDR3 covers 16 residues. CDR3 residues: CSVEGGGQVGTDTQYF. The CDR3, as DNA: TGCAGCGTTGAAGGGGGGGGACAGGTGGGCACAGATACGCAGTATTTT.

The rearrangement joins TRBV2 to TRBJ2-1; 7 nucleotides align to TRBD2. The CDR3 spans 15 residues. Germline lookup yields CDR1 SNHLY and CDR2 FYNNEI. V trimming: 5 bases; J trimming: 0 bases; junction bases outside the gene matches: 4. CDR3 nucleotides: TGTGCCAGCAGTCCTAGCGGTTACTCCTACAATGAGCAGTTCTTC. Protein product: CASSPSGYSYNEQFF.

The chain employs TRBV30 and TRBJ1-4; 10 bases line up with TRBD1. This CDR3 spans 15 amino acids. Germline V gene data show CDR1 as GTSNPN and CDR2 as SVGIG (reference sequence). Trimming at V came to 4 bases and at J to 7 bases, leaving 9 bases not matched to a gene. CDR3 sequence (DNA): TGTGCCTGGAAACTGGGGACAGGGGTAGGTGAAAAACTGTTTTTT. It is translated as CAWKLGTGVGEKLFF. Full variable domain (outside the CDR3, taken from reference TRBV30 and TRBJ1-4): SQTIHQWPATLVQPVGSPLSLECTVEGTSNPNLYWYRQAAGRGLQLLFYSVGIGQISSEVPQNLSASRPQDRQFILSSKKLLLSDSGFYLCAWKLGTGVGEKLFFGSGTQLSVL.

The chain couples TRBV6-6 to TRBJ2-2; the D gene is possibly TRBD2 (6 bases). The CDR3 is 15 amino acids. The V end lost 1 base, the J end lost 3 bases, and 9 bases lay between the germline ends. CDR1 is MNHNY, CDR2 SVGAGI, per germline (reference sequence). CDR3 DNA sequence: TGTGCCAGCAGTTACTGGGAGGACGACACCGGGGAGCTGTTTTTT. Translated, it gives CASSYWEDDTGELFF.

This chain uses TRBV6-6 with TRBJ1-2, with D uncertain. Germline loops: CDR1 MNHNY, CDR2 SVGAGI (reference sequence). Deletions cut 0 bases from V and 8 bases from J, with 10 bases between. CDR3 length equals 13 residues. The CDR3 DNA is TGTGCCAGCAGTTACTCGACGGGAAACGGCTACACCTTC. Its protein product is CASSYSTGNGYTF.

The chain employs TRBV7-9 and TRBJ2-7; a possible D gene is TRBD1 (7 bases). The CDR3 has 17 amino acids. Trimming removed 0 bases at V and 6 bases at J, with 21 bases between. The germline V gene has CDR1 SEHNR and CDR2 FQNEAQ (reference sequence). CDR3 in DNA: TGTGCCAGCAGCTTAGCAGCCAACAGGGGAGGCCGAGGCGAGCAGTACTTC. Translating it yields CASSLAANRGGRGEQYF. Filled out from reference TRBV7-9 and TRBJ2-7, the complete variable domain reads DTGVSQNPRHKITKRGQNVTFRCDPISEHNRLYWYRQTLGQGPEFLTYFQNEAQLEKSRLLSDRFSAERPKGSFSTLEIQRTEQGDSAMYLCASSLAANRGGRGEQYFGPGTRLTVT.

The chain uses TRBV5-4 and TRBJ2-1; D is unclear. This CDR3 has 12 residues. The V gene lost 3 bases and the J gene lost 7 bases, with 8 bases spanning the gap. Germline V gives CDR1 SGHNT, CDR2 YYREEE (reference sequence). The CDR3 DNA is TGTGCCAGCAGCTCTCGCCAGAATGAGCAGTTCTTC. This encodes CASSSRQNEQFF.

The V gene is TRBV1, the J gene TRBJ2-5; TRBD2, the table's D call, was not compared with the DNA. TRBV1 is an annotated pseudogene. CDR3 length: 15 residues. The CDR3 DNA reads TGCACCAGCAGCCTGAGGGCGGGGCTCCAAGAGACCCAGTACTTC. Translating it yields CTSSLRAGLQETQYF.

This sequence joins TRBV2 and TRBJ2-3; 12 bases map to TRBD2. Germline assignment: CDR1 SNHLY and CDR2 FYNNEI. With 5 bases clipped from V and 3 bases from J, the junction kept 3 bases outside the gene matches. This CDR3 has 15 amino acids. The DNA of the CDR3 is TGTGCCAGCAGTTGGACTAGCGGGACTACAGATACGCAGTATTTT. Encoded protein: CASSWTSGTTDTQYF.

The CDR3 DNA follows: TGTGCCAGCAGCGTAGTTCCGACAGACCGGAACACTGAAGCTTTCTTT. It encodes CASSVVPTDRNTEAFF. The rearrangement links TRBV9 to TRBJ1-1; tentative D call: TRBD1 (5 bases). V lost 0 bases and J lost 1, with 13 bases in between. Germline CDR1 and CDR2: SGDLS and YYNGEE. CDR3 length: 16 amino acids.